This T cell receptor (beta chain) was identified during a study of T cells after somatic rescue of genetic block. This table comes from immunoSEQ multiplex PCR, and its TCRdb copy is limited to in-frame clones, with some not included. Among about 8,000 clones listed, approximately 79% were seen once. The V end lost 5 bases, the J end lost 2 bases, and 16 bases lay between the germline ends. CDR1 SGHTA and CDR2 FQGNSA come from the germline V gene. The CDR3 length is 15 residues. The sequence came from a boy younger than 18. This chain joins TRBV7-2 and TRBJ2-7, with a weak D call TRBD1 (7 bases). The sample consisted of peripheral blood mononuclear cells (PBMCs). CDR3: CASSPRQGGPYEQYF. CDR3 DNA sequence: TGTGCCAGCAGCCCCCGGCAGGGGGGACCCTACGAGCAGTACTTC.